These 18 T cell receptor beta chains share one sample of origin, sequenced in a study of yellow fever vaccine responses in identical twins. In TCRdb, the RT-PCR reads were re-called with MiXCR into one record per CDR3 protein. The sample comprises 15,000 to 20,000 distinct CDR3 sequences, around 84% of which are singletons, and about 1.8% rests with the top ten. The sample consisted of T cells from blood (PBMCs), unsorted or a sorted subset (not recorded which), taken before or after yellow fever vaccination (not recorded which). The origin of the receptors is a woman younger than 30 who received the yellow fever vaccine.

This clonotype is a singleton in its sample. The chain's CDR3 is CASSFSPGQGTVGQFF. CDR3 nucleotides: TGTGCCAGCAGCTTTTCGCCGGGACAGGGGACCGTGGGGCAGTTCTTC. The chain employs TRBV11-3 and TRBJ2-1; 10 nucleotides agree with TRBD1. In germline, CDR1 is SGHNT, CDR2 YENEEA. The CDR3 is 16 amino acids. V shed 3 bases and J 12 bases; nucleotides not matched to a gene: 14. Filled out from reference TRBV11-3 and TRBJ2-1, the complete variable domain reads EAGVVQSPRYKIIEKKQPVAFWCNPISGHNTLYWYLQNLGQGPELLIRYENEEAVDDSQLPKDRFSAERLKGVDSTLKIQPAELGDSAVYLCASSFSPGQGTVGQFFGPGTRLTVL.

The chain employs TRBV7-3 and TRBJ2-5; 8 nucleotides match TRBD1. The CDR3 has 15 residues. Germline-derived CDR1 and CDR2 are SGHTA and FQGTGA. The trim removed 1 base at V and 2 bases at J, leaving 3 bases unmatched. The CDR3 spells CASSLRTGRQETQYF. The DNA for the CDR3 is TGTGCCAGCAGCTTAAGGACAGGGAGACAAGAGACCCAGTACTTC.

V gene TRBV7-6 combines with J gene TRBJ2-5, with unresolved D. Per the germline V gene, CDR1 is SGHVS and CDR2 is FNYEAQ. V gave up 4 bases and J gave up 5 bases, with 8 bases separating them. The CDR3 extends over 12 amino acids. CDR3 region: CASSSDGETQYF. The CDR3, as DNA: TGTGCCAGCAGCTCGGATGGCGAGACCCAGTACTTC. The full variable domain, rest sourced from reference TRBV7-6 and TRBJ2-5, is GAGVSQSPRYKVTKRGQDVALRCDPISGHVSLYWYRQALGQGPEFLTYFNYEAQQDKSGLPNDRFSAERPEGSISTLTIQRTEQRDSAMYRCASSSDGETQYFGPGTRLLVL.

The chain employs TRBV2 and TRBJ2-7, with 14 bases identical to TRBD2. The CDR3 is 15 residues long. The germline gives CDR1 SNHLY, CDR2 FYNNEI. V lost 7 bases, J lost 5 bases, and 7 bases stayed unmatched. CDR3: CASKEGTSGSHEQYF. DNA for the CDR3: TGTGCCAGCAAAGAAGGGACTAGCGGGAGCCACGAGCAGTACTTC.

V and J are TRBV7-2 and TRBJ2-5, with D unresolved. Between the trimmed V and J ends, which lost 1 base and 5 bases, there was a span of 2 bases. CDR3 length equals 11 residues. Germline CDR1 is SGHTA and CDR2 is FQGNSA. The CDR3 spells CASSLDETQYF. The CDR3 DNA reads TGTGCCAGCAGCTTAGATGAGACCCAGTACTTC. Based on the CDR3 plus reference TRBV7-2 and TRBJ2-5, the full variable domain is GAGVSQSPSNKVTEKGKDVELRCDPISGHTALYWYRQSLGQGLEFLIYFQGNSAPDKSGLPSDRFSAERTGGSVSTLTIQRTQQEDSAVYLCASSLDETQYFGPGTRLLVL.

This chain uses TRBV11-2 with TRBJ2-1, with 8 bases matching TRBD2. Germline V gene data show CDR1 as SGHAT and CDR2 as FQNNGV. The ends lost 1 base at V and 12 bases at J; junction bases unmatched: 17. The CDR3 runs 17 residues. CDR3: CASSLGERERELVGQFF. In DNA form, the CDR3 reads TGTGCCAGCAGCTTAGGCGAGAGAGAGCGGGAGCTCGTTGGGCAGTTCTTC.

V gene TRBV12-3 or TRBV12-4 combines with J gene TRBJ2-7; 10 positions match TRBD1. The CDR3 loop spans 16 amino acids. Losses at the gene ends were 5 bases for V and 7 bases for J; bases not matched to a gene: 14. This CDR3 is CASSPDPGQGIREQYF. CDR3 nucleotide sequence: TGTGCCAGCAGTCCCGATCCGGGACAGGGGATTAGGGAGCAGTACTTC.

This clonotype appeared a single time. The rearrangement links TRBV19 to TRBJ2-7; D is ambiguous. V was cut by 5 bases and J by 4 bases, with 9 bases left in between. CDR3 length equals 12 residues. Per the germline V gene, CDR1 is LNHDA and CDR2 is SQIVND (reference sequence). The CDR3 DNA reads TGTGCCAGTAGTGAGGCAGGTTACGAGCAGTACTTC. It specifies CASSEAGYEQYF.

The chain has TRBV2 and TRBJ1-1; D not resolved. Trimming stripped 0 bases from V and 6 bases from J, with 14 bases between. The CDR3 is 15 amino acids. CDR1 and CDR2 from the germline V gene are SNHLY and FYNNEI. CDR3 residues: CASSEAEVIHPEAFF. As DNA, the CDR3 is TGTGCCAGCAGTGAAGCGGAGGTCATCCACCCTGAAGCTTTCTTT.

Written as DNA, the CDR3 is TGTGCCAGCAGTAGTAGGGACAGGCCCGCCTCAGAGCAGTACTTC. Its protein is CASSSRDRPASEQYF. This chain uses TRBV12-3 or TRBV12-4 with TRBJ2-7; 8 bases line up with TRBD1. This CDR3 contains 15 residues. V lost 5 bases and J lost 7; bases outside the gene matches: 13.

This clonotype was found a few times. The V and J genes are TRBV20-1 and TRBJ2-7; D unresolved. The germline gives CDR1 DFQATT, CDR2 SNEGSKA (reference sequence). Trimming shortened V by 3 bases and J by 5 bases, and 17 bases separated the two germline ends. This CDR3 has 14 residues. The CDR3 sequence: CSASLSPSGHEQYF. CDR3 nucleotides: TGCAGTGCTAGTCTCTCGCCTTCTGGGCACGAGCAGTACTTC.

The chain links TRBV20-1 to TRBJ1-5; D not certain. The germline V and J ends were trimmed by 5 bases and 3 bases, with 11 bases remaining between them. The CDR3 spans 13 residues. Germline lookup yields CDR1 DFQATT and CDR2 SNEGSKA (reference sequence). CDR3 bases: TGCAGTGCTGAAAGTGGCCTCAATCAGCCCCAGCATTTT. Residues: CSAESGLNQPQHF.

This rearrangement joins TRBV7-8 to TRBJ2-1; 10 bases fit TRBD2. V lost 7 bases, J lost 5 bases, and 5 bases stayed unmatched. Germline CDR1 is SGHVS and CDR2 is FQNEAQ. There are 14 residues in the CDR3. CDR3 sequence: CASIERGGNNEQFF. The CDR3 DNA sequence: TGTGCCAGCATAGAGCGGGGGGGGAACAATGAGCAGTTCTTC.

The chain links TRBV7-6 to TRBJ2-7, with D perhaps TRBD1 or TRBD2 (6 bases each). Germline CDR1 SGHVS, CDR2 FNYEAQ. This CDR3 has 15 residues. V lost 1 base, J lost 4 bases, and 14 bases lay in between. The CDR3 DNA reads TGTGCCAGCAGCTTAGATCGTGGGGGGCGATACGAGCAGTACTTC. Its translation: CASSLDRGGRYEQYF.

The chain joins TRBV23-1 to TRBJ2-7, with D tentatively TRBD1 (5 bases). TRBV23-1 is classed as an ORF, of uncertain function. The CDR3 is 13 amino acids. Trimming shortened V by 4 bases and J by 5 bases, and 12 bases separated the two germline ends. The CDR3 sequence is CASSPREGDEQYF. For the CDR3, the DNA is TGCGCCAGCAGTCCCAGGGAAGGAGACGAGCAGTACTTC.

This CDR3 reads CASSLAGESYEQYF. CDR3 nucleotide sequence: TGTGCCAGCAGCTTAGCAGGGGAGTCCTACGAGCAGTACTTC. The V and J genes are TRBV7-2 and TRBJ2-7; the D call may be TRBD1 or TRBD2 (5 bases each). The CDR3 consists of 14 residues. In germline, CDR1 is SGHTA, CDR2 FQGNSA. The V gene lost 0 bases and the J gene lost 1 base, with 7 bases spanning the gap. Looking up the rest from reference TRBV7-2 and TRBJ2-7 gives the full variable domain: GAGVSQSPSNKVTEKGKDVELRCDPISGHTALYWYRQSLGQGLEFLIYFQGNSAPDKSGLPSDRFSAERTGGSVSTLTIQRTQQEDSAVYLCASSLAGESYEQYFGPGTRLTVT.

The rearrangement joins TRBV11-3 to TRBJ2-7; D not resolved. Germline CDR1 and CDR2: SGHNT and YENEEA. This CDR3 contains 13 residues. Trimming shortened V by 0 bases and J by 2 bases, and 5 bases separated the two germline ends. This CDR3 reads CASSLEPAYEQYF. In DNA, the CDR3 is TGTGCCAGCAGCTTAGAACCGGCCTACGAGCAGTACTTC.

J is TRBJ2-1 and V is TRBV6-1; 13 nucleotides align to TRBD2. Germline loops: CDR1 MNHNS, CDR2 SASEGT. V lost 6 bases to trimming and J lost 9 bases; unmatched junction nucleotides: 11. This CDR3 spans 16 amino acids. CDR3 sequence (DNA): TGTGCCAGCAGCTTAACCGGGACTAGCGGGATTAGTGAGCAGTTCTTC. This sequence encodes CASSLTGTSGISEQFF.